This TCR beta chain emerged from a study of T cell responses to AZD1222 COVID-19 vaccine. Here immunoSEQ multiplex PCR was the method, and the copy in TCRdb shows in-frame clones only, minus some. The sample has about 100,000 clones, around nine tenths seen once. The germline V gene encodes CDR1 MNHEY and CDR2 SMNVEV (reference sequence). Trimming shortened V by 3 bases and J by 1 base, and 9 bases separated the two germline ends. CDR3 size: 14 residues. The TCR sequence derives from an adult in good health. The J gene is TRBJ1-1, the V gene TRBV27, with a possible D match to TRBD1 (5 bases). The starting material was peripheral blood, obtained on day 0 of AZD1222 vaccination. The CDR3 DNA is TGTGCCAGCAGTTTGTCGGGGACGAACACTGAAGCTTTCTTT. The encoded protein is CASSLSGTNTEAFF.